The entry that follows covers one TCR beta chain sequence. Antigen specificity is unknown. These data originate in a study of cytomegalovirus exposure and HLA in healthy donors. Overall study findings and caveats: Analyzed later, most CMV-associated TCR beta chains appeared HLA-restricted. Accurate prediction of most subjects' HLA-A and HLA-B alleles from TCR beta sequences was reported.

This CDR3 contains 15 residues. Germline lookup yields CDR1 SGDLS and CDR2 YYNGEE. V was cut by 4 bases and J by 5 bases, with 15 bases left in between. Primers: 60 Vbeta forward and 13 Jbeta reverse. The protocol was immunoSEQ multiplex PCR, while the TCRdb copy is restricted to in-frame clones and leaves out a portion. Of about 170,000 clones detected, roughly 78% appear once; the ten largest clones hold around 6.9%. The material sequenced was PBMCs. The source of this sequence is a middle-aged man in good health and CMV-seropositive. The genes are TRBV9 and TRBJ1-4, with a possible D match to TRBD1 (6 bases). CDR3 loop: CASSPGGAGNEKLFF. DNA for the CDR3: TGTGCCAGCAGCCCCGGGGGGGCGGGGAATGAAAAACTGTTTTTT.